This TCR beta chain came from a study of T cell responses to AZD1222 COVID-19 vaccine. This clone has only one observation. TCRdb's table, derived via immunoSEQ multiplex PCR, lists solely in-frame clones and lacks some. Altogether around 130,000 clones are present, roughly nine tenths being singletons, with the ten largest covering about 3%. The CDR3 consists of 15 residues. Germline V lookup: CDR1 ENHRY, CDR2 SYGVKD. The germline V and J ends were trimmed by 3 bases and 3 bases, with 14 bases remaining between them. The V gene is TRBV10-3, the J gene TRBJ1-2; TRBD1 is a possible D gene (6 bases). The origin of this receptor is an adult in good health. The source material was peripheral blood, sampled on day 0 of AZD1222 vaccination. DNA for the CDR3: TGTGCCATCAGTGATGGGCAGGGGAGTGACTATGGCTACACCTTC. It encodes CAISDGQGSDYGYTF.